The rows below give T cell receptor beta chains drawn from one sample of a study of spatial heterogeneity in lung cancer. TCRdb passed the 5' RACE reads through MiXCR, listing each CDR3 protein once. The sample contains 6,500 to 9,500 distinct CDR3 sequences, over 9.5% of which appear only once. The material sequenced was lung tumor tissue, taken at surgery. The receptors come from a male donor with early-stage non-small cell lung cancer. Both conserved end residues are part of each CDR3. Fields, in order: J gene, D gene, clone size, V gene, CDR3 protein, CDR3 DNA. The D gene is left open where the match is weak. The size of a clone is reported for some rows only, either as once, few or many, or as a class for expanded clones.

>TRBJ2-1|-|many|TRBV28
CASSLLGGPVDEQFF
TGTGCCAGCAGTTTACTGGGAGGACCGGTGGATGAGCAGTTCTTC
>TRBJ2-3|-|many|TRBV7-9
CASSSTPSSPDTQYF
TGTGCCAGCAGCTCCACCCCCTCTAGCCCCGATACGCAGTATTTT
>TRBJ2-5|-|medium-sized|TRBV20-1
CSARAIGYQETQYF
TGCAGTGCTAGAGCGATTGGGTACCAAGAGACCCAGTACTTC
>TRBJ2-5|-|medium-sized|TRBV7-8
CASSLEMVETQYF
TGTGCCAGCAGCTTAGAAATGGTAGAGACCCAGTACTTC
>TRBJ2-1|-|many|TRBV7-2
CASSVYGNEQFF
TGTGCCAGCAGCGTGTACGGCAATGAGCAGTTCTTC
>TRBJ1-1|-|medium-sized|TRBV2
CASSVEGAGYTEAFF
TGTGCCAGCAGTGTGGAAGGGGCAGGGTACACTGAAGCTTTCTTT
>TRBJ2-7|TRBD2|few|TRBV6-5
CASSYPGGYEQYF
TGTGCCAGCAGTTACCCGGGGGGGTACGAGCAGTACTTC
>TRBJ2-7|TRBD2|many|TRBV5-1
CASSLGTSGSDEQYF
TGCGCCAGCAGCCTTGGGACTAGCGGGAGCGACGAGCAGTACTTC
>TRBJ1-1|-|-|TRBV29-1
CSVGTDTEAFF
TGCAGCGTTGGGACAGACACTGAAGCTTTCTTT
>TRBJ2-1|TRBD1|many|TRBV20-1
CSASDQGAYNEQFF
TGCAGTGCTAGTGATCAGGGGGCCTACAATGAGCAGTTCTTC
>TRBJ2-7|-|few|TRBV23-1
CASSQSQGILDEQYF
TGCGCCAGCAGTCAATCCCAGGGCATTCTGGACGAGCAGTACTTC
>TRBJ2-1|TRBD2|-|TRBV11-2
CASSLGTSGNEQFF
TGTGCCAGCAGCCTAGGGACTAGCGGCAATGAGCAGTTCTTC
>TRBJ2-7|-|large|TRBV20-1
CSARIVQGGYEQYF
TGCAGTGCTAGAATAGTCCAGGGTGGCTACGAGCAGTACTTC
>TRBJ1-3|-|many|TRBV5-5
CASSLAETGISSIGNTIYF
TGTGCCAGCAGCTTGGCGGAAACAGGGATCAGCTCTATTGGAAACACCATATATTTT
>TRBJ1-1|-|-|TRBV18
CASSPMEGGYPEAFF
TGTGCCAGCTCACCAATGGAAGGGGGTTACCCTGAAGCTTTCTTT
>TRBJ1-1|-|many|TRBV4-1
CASSQDLGRWAATEAFF
TGCGCCAGCAGCCAAGATCTTGGAAGGTGGGCAGCCACTGAAGCTTTCTTT
>TRBJ2-7|-|many|TRBV6-2/TRBV6-3
CASSTRQAPYEQYF
TGTGCCAGCAGTACTCGACAGGCCCCCTACGAGCAGTACTTC
>TRBJ1-2|-|medium-sized|TRBV3-1
CASSQDPGQTYGYTF
TGTGCCAGCAGCCAAGATCCAGGGCAAACCTATGGCTACACCTTC
>TRBJ2-2|-|medium-sized|TRBV24-1
CATSETTGELFF
TGTGCCACCAGTGAGACGACCGGGGAGCTGTTTTTT
>TRBJ2-2|-|-|TRBV6-5
CASSNTGELFF
TGTGCCAGCAGTAACACCGGGGAGCTGTTTTTT
>TRBJ1-2|-|-|TRBV4-3
CASSQDTGIVPRYTF
TGCGCCAGCAGCCAAGACACAGGGATTGTTCCTCGCTACACCTTC
>TRBJ1-1|-|many|TRBV7-9
CASSPYTEAFF
TGTGCCAGCAGCCCCTACACTGAAGCTTTCTTT
>TRBJ1-2|-|many|TRBV18
CASSLGESYGYTF
TGTGCCAGCTCATTAGGGGAGAGCTATGGCTACACCTTC
>TRBJ2-7|-|-|TRBV6-2/TRBV6-3
CASSRRDEQYF
TGTGCCAGCAGCCGAAGGGACGAGCAGTACTTC
>TRBJ2-7|TRBD2|many|TRBV29-1
CSVARGTSDEQYF
TGCAGCGTTGCCCGAGGGACTAGCGATGAGCAGTACTTC
>TRBJ2-7|TRBD2|medium-sized|TRBV11-1
CASSWTSGRYEQYF
TGTGCCAGCAGCTGGACTAGCGGGAGGTACGAGCAGTACTTC
>TRBJ2-1|TRBD2|many|TRBV7-2
CASRIGLAEYNEQFF
TGTGCCAGCAGGATTGGGCTAGCGGAATACAATGAGCAGTTCTTC
>TRBJ1-2|-|medium-sized|TRBV5-1
CASSLAQGRGYTF
TGCGCCAGCAGCTTGGCTCAGGGACGTGGCTACACCTTC
>TRBJ2-3|-|many|TRBV7-2
CASSLGGKGTDTQYF
TGTGCCAGCAGCTTAGGGGGGAAAGGCACAGATACGCAGTATTTT
>TRBJ2-7|TRBD1|few|TRBV5-1
CASSLGQGYLIEQYF
TGCGCCAGCAGCTTGGGACAGGGGTATCTCATCGAGCAGTACTTC
>TRBJ2-1|TRBD1|few|TRBV24-1
CATSDGPGGQGGNNEQFF
TGTGCCACCAGTGATGGTCCCGGGGGACAGGGGGGAAACAATGAGCAGTTCTTC
>TRBJ2-3|-|-|TRBV5-1
CASSLGLQADTQYF
TGCGCCAGCAGCTTGGGACTCCAAGCAGATACGCAGTATTTT
>TRBJ2-1|TRBD2|many|TRBV24-1
CATSDPSTSGFNEQFF
TGTGCCACCAGTGATCCTAGCACTAGCGGATTCAATGAGCAGTTCTTC
>TRBJ1-1|-|many|TRBV20-1
CSASKAGGGEAFF
TGCAGTGCTAGTAAGGCAGGAGGCGGTGAAGCTTTCTTT
>TRBJ2-3|TRBD2|-|TRBV7-9
CASSFRRGGFADTQYF
TGTGCCAGCAGCTTTCGGCGGGGGGGTTTTGCAGATACGCAGTATTTT
>TRBJ2-3|-|medium-sized|TRBV7-9
CASSFLDTDTQYF
TGTGCCAGCAGCTTTTTGGACACAGATACGCAGTATTTT
>TRBJ1-6|TRBD1|medium-sized|TRBV20-1
CSAARDRNSPLHF
TGCAGTGCGGCCAGGGACAGAAATTCACCCCTCCACTTT
>TRBJ1-1|-|many|TRBV7-9
CASSLAWDTEAFF
TGTGCCAGCAGCTTAGCGTGGGACACTGAAGCTTTCTTT
>TRBJ2-5|-|-|TRBV27
CASSPKDFQETQYF
TGTGCCAGCAGCCCTAAGGACTTCCAAGAGACCCAGTACTTC
>TRBJ2-7|-|medium-sized|TRBV4-3
CASSQVKGYEQYF
TGCGCCAGCAGCCAAGTTAAGGGGTACGAGCAGTACTTC
>TRBJ2-2|TRBD2|many|TRBV20-1
CSARASGRFPGELFF
TGCAGTGCTAGAGCTAGCGGGAGATTTCCCGGGGAGCTGTTTTTT
>TRBJ2-2|TRBD2|many|TRBV20-1
CSASGGSWEELFF
TGCAGTGCCTCCGGCGGGAGTTGGGAGGAGCTGTTTTTT
>TRBJ2-1|-|medium-sized|TRBV5-1
CASSPVGDEQFF
TGCGCCAGCAGCCCCGTGGGGGATGAGCAGTTCTTC
>TRBJ1-4|-|large|TRBV27
CASSPFGGLGNEKLFF
TGTGCCAGCAGCCCCTTTGGTGGCCTAGGGAATGAAAAACTGTTTTTT